A selection of T cell receptor beta chains follows, all from one sample in a study of cytomegalovirus exposure and HLA in healthy donors. Generated by immunoSEQ multiplex PCR, the TCRdb table keeps only in-frame clones and is missing some. This table holds about 150,000 clones, 80% found once. Sequencing was done on a sample of PBMCs. The receptors here all came from a man aged 25 to 45 in good health and CMV-seropositive. Each CDR3 is given with its conserved first and last residue. Each record gives: clone size, J gene, V gene, CDR3 length, D gene, CDR3 DNA, CDR3 protein. The D gene is left open where the match is weak. Rows may omit the clone size; those that give it use once, few, many or a size class.

>once|TRBJ1-5|TRBV19|15|.
TGTGCCAGTAGTTTCAAACAGGTTAGCAATCAGCCCCAGCATTTT
CASSFKQVSNQPQHF
>.|TRBJ1-4|TRBV9|15|TRBD1
TGTGCCAGCAGCGCCCTACAAGGACAGGGGGAAAAATTGTTTTTT
CASSALQGQGEKLFF
>.|TRBJ2-7|TRBV7-2|16|TRBD2
TGTGCCAGCAGCCCCGAGCGGGAGGGCGATGGGGGAGAGCAGTACTTC
CASSPEREGDGGEQYF
>few|TRBJ1-2|TRBV11-2|13|.
TGTGCCAGCAGCTTAGAGAGTAGCCAAGGCTACACCTTC
CASSLESSQGYTF
>.|TRBJ1-5|TRBV4-2|16|.
TGTGCCAGCAGCCAAGTAGCGGCAGCTTTCAATCAGCCCCAGCATTTT
CASSQVAAAFNQPQHF
>.|TRBJ2-5|TRBV25-1|12|.
TGTGCCAGCCGCCAGGGGGGAGAGACCCAGTACTTC
CASRQGGETQYF
>few|TRBJ2-3|TRBV28|16|.
TGTGCCAGCAAACCCACGGGGTGGACGGCTCCGGTTACGCAGTATTTT
CASKPTGWTAPVTQYF
>.|TRBJ1-1|TRBV28|11|.
TGTGCCAGCAGCCTACAGAGTGAAGCTTTCTTT
CASSLQSEAFF
>few|TRBJ1-5|TRBV5-6|15|.
TGTGCCAGCAGCCCCGGCCCCAGGGGAGATCAGCCCCAGCATTTT
CASSPGPRGDQPQHF
>once|TRBJ2-3|TRBV9|14|TRBD1
TGTGCCAGCAGCGTCGGGACAGTCACAGATACGCAGTATTTT
CASSVGTVTDTQYF
>few|TRBJ1-1|TRBV5-5|17|TRBD1
TGTGCCAGCAGCTTCCGGGACAGGGGGCCTAATGGGACTGAAGCTTTCTTT
CASSFRDRGPNGTEAFF
>.|TRBJ1-2|TRBV19|16|TRBD1
TGTGCCAGTAGCTTGGCAGGGGGTGAACTCAACTATGGCTACACCTTC
CASSLAGGELNYGYTF
>.|TRBJ2-2|TRBV7-7|13|.
TGTGCTAGCAGCATTAGTTTCACCGGGGAGCTGTTTTTT
CASSISFTGELFF
>.|TRBJ2-3|TRBV19|17|TRBD1
TGTGCCAGTAGTATTCAGGGACAGGGGGCGGTAGCAGATACGCAGTATTTT
CASSIQGQGAVADTQYF
>.|TRBJ2-7|TRBV15|15|TRBD2
TGTGCCACCAGCAGAGTATCTAGCGGGGGGTACGAGCAGTACTTC
CATSRVSSGGYEQYF
>.|TRBJ2-7|TRBV10-3|14|TRBD1
TGTGCCATCAGTGAGACGGGGACAGGGGGCGAGCAGTACTTC
CAISETGTGGEQYF
>few|TRBJ2-2|TRBV5-5|17|TRBD2
TGTGCCAGCAGCTTGGGTCGCGGGAGGGCCCTCACCGGGGAGCTGTTTTTT
CASSLGRGRALTGELFF
>.|TRBJ2-3|TRBV7-3|14|TRBD2
TGTGCCAGCAGCCAAGGACTAGCGGGAGATACGCAGTATTTT
CASSQGLAGDTQYF
>.|TRBJ1-3|TRBV5-6|17|TRBD1
TGTGCCAGCAGTCGCCGGGACAGGGCGATTTCTGGAAACACCATATATTTT
CASSRRDRAISGNTIYF
>many|TRBJ2-7|TRBV27|14|TRBD1
TGTGCCAGCCAAAGGACAGGGAGCTCCTACGAGCAGTACTTC
CASQRTGSSYEQYF
>few|TRBJ2-2|TRBV6-6|15|TRBD1
TGTGCCAGCATCAAACGACAGGGTAGCACCGGGGAGCTGTTTTTT
CASIKRQGSTGELFF
>.|TRBJ1-5|TRBV7-2|13|TRBD1
TGTGCCAGCAGCTTGAGGACAGGTCGGCCCCAGCATTTT
CASSLRTGRPQHF
>few|TRBJ1-5|TRBV28|16|TRBD1
TGTGCCAGCAGATCGACAGGGGAATCAGTCAATCAGCCCCAGCATTTT
CASRSTGESVNQPQHF
>.|TRBJ2-1|TRBV11-2|13|.
TGTGCCAGCAGCCTCTCGTTCGGGAATGAGCAGTTCTTC
CASSLSFGNEQFF
>.|TRBJ2-7|TRBV19|13|TRBD2
TGTGCCAGTAGTATGCGGGAGGGCTACGAGCAGTACTTC
CASSMREGYEQYF
>.|TRBJ2-3|TRBV11-2|17|TRBD2
TGTGCCAGCAGCTTAACCCGGGCGGGAGTGGTGACAGATACGCAGTATTTT
CASSLTRAGVVTDTQYF
>.|TRBJ1-2|TRBV30|11|.
TGTGCCTGGGGGAGGGACACTTCTAAGGCCTTC
CAWGRDTSKAF
>.|TRBJ2-3|TRBV5-1|15|TRBD2
TGCGCCAGCAGCTTGGTGCTAGCGGGAACAGATACGCAGTATTTT
CASSLVLAGTDTQYF
>.|TRBJ2-7|TRBV7-2|15|TRBD2
TGTGCCAGCAGCTCCCAAGCGGGAGAGGGGCTCGAGCAGTACTTC
CASSSQAGEGLEQYF
>.|TRBJ2-7|TRBV11-2|13|.
TGTGCCAGCAGCCCCGTGGCGGACACCATCCAGTACTTC
CASSPVADTIQYF
>.|TRBJ2-1|TRBV7-2|15|TRBD2
TGTGCCAGCAGCTTACAATCCGGGGGGGACAATGAGCAGTTCTTC
CASSLQSGGDNEQFF
>.|TRBJ2-1|TRBV4-2|17|TRBD2
TGTGCCAGCAGCCAAGATCGTGGGGGAGGGCGGTACAATGAGCAGTTCTTC
CASSQDRGGGRYNEQFF
>few|TRBJ2-7|TRBV5-6|18|TRBD2
TGTGCCAGCAGCTTGTCGTGGACTAGCGGGACGGTATCCTACGAGCAGTACTTC
CASSLSWTSGTVSYEQYF
>.|TRBJ1-5|TRBV4-2|14|.
TGTGCCAGCAGCCAAGCCCCAGGGGATCAGCCCCAGCATTTT
CASSQAPGDQPQHF
>.|TRBJ2-5|TRBV27|16|TRBD1
TGTGCCAGCAGTCTAGCCACCGGGACAGGGGAAGAGACCCAGTACTTC
CASSLATGTGEETQYF
>.|TRBJ2-5|TRBV30|11|TRBD2
TGTGCCTGGTGCGGGAGAGAGACCCAGTACTTC
CAWCGRETQYF
>.|TRBJ2-1|TRBV10-3|17|TRBD2
TGTGCCATCAGTGAAGAGAGACTAGCGCTACCTTACAATGAGCAGTTCTTC
CAISEERLALPYNEQFF
>.|TRBJ2-1|TRBV14|13|TRBD2
TGTGCCAGCAGCCAAGATGTTAGCGGGAATAAGTTCTTC
CASSQDVSGNKFF
>.|TRBJ2-7|TRBV4-2|17|TRBD2
TGTGCCAGCAGCCAAGATAGAAATAGCGGGATAAAGTTCGAGCAGTACTTC
CASSQDRNSGIKFEQYF
>.|TRBJ2-1|TRBV5-1|13|.
TGCGCCAGCAGCCCTTCCGGGGTGCATGAGCAGTTCTTC
CASSPSGVHEQFF
>.|TRBJ2-7|TRBV2|16|TRBD2
TGTGCCAGCAGTGAAGCGCCAGGGACTAGCGGGATCGAACAGTACTTC
CASSEAPGTSGIEQYF
>.|TRBJ2-1|TRBV27|13|.
TGTGCCAGCAGTTTAGGGACTGGGAGTGAGCAGTTCTTC
CASSLGTGSEQFF
>.|TRBJ1-1|TRBV7-9|14|TRBD1
TGTGCCAGCAGCCCTCAGGGGGTGAACACTGAAGCTTTCTTT
CASSPQGVNTEAFF
>few|TRBJ2-5|TRBV11-1|16|TRBD1
TGTGCCAGCAGCTTAAGCCCCAGGGGGCTAAAAGAGACCCAGTACTTC
CASSLSPRGLKETQYF
>once|TRBJ1-2|TRBV5-4|17|.
TGTGCCAGCAGCTGGGCGGGGACCCCGAGTTCCAACTATGGCTACACCTTC
CASSWAGTPSSNYGYTF
>.|TRBJ2-5|TRBV15|13|.
TGTGCCACCAGCAGAGCGGGTCCAGAGACCCAGTACTTC
CATSRAGPETQYF
>.|TRBJ2-7|TRBV19|13|TRBD2
TGTGCCAGTAGAACTAGCGGATCCTACGAGCAGTACTTC
CASRTSGSYEQYF
>.|TRBJ2-7|TRBV5-1|15|.
TGCGCCAGCAGCTTGGATGGCGCTACAGCCTACGAGCAGTACTTC
CASSLDGATAYEQYF